These 27 T cell receptor beta chains share one sample of origin, sequenced in a study of T cell changes during pregnancy in multiple sclerosis. The assay was immunoSEQ multiplex PCR, and TCRdb's table has in-frame clones only and misses some. The table lists about 100,000 clones, 92% of them singletons. The sequences come from peripheral blood, collected after pregnancy. Source of these receptors: a female donor with multiple sclerosis, enrolled in a pregnancy study.

V and J are TRBV7-2 and TRBJ2-5; TRBD2 matches at 7 bases. V gave up 1 base and J gave up 5 bases; unmatched junction bases: 10. This CDR3 has 16 residues. Germline lookup yields CDR1 SGHTA and CDR2 FQGNSA. Here the CDR3 reads CASSLGVLAERETQYF. CDR3 DNA sequence: TGTGCCAGCAGCTTAGGGGTGCTAGCGGAACGGGAGACCCAGTACTTC.

The J gene is TRBJ2-7, the V gene TRBV7-8, with a weak D call TRBD2 (6 bases). This CDR3 contains 15 residues. V lost 0 bases and J 1 base, leaving 10 bases between the germline ends. CDR1 is SGHVS, CDR2 FQNEAQ, per germline. The CDR3 DNA follows: TGTGCCAGCAGCTTAGCGGAGGGTTCGTCCTACGAGCAGTACTTC. It encodes CASSLAEGSSYEQYF.

The J gene is TRBJ2-7, the V gene TRBV6-1; D might be TRBD2 (5 bases). V was trimmed by 6 bases and J by 5 bases, leaving 20 bases between them. The CDR3 spans 15 residues. Per the germline V gene, CDR1 is MNHNS and CDR2 is SASEGT. CDR3 coding DNA: TGTGCCAGCAGCCAACTAGGGCAAGGGAGTCACGAGCAGTACTTC. Translation gives CASSQLGQGSHEQYF.

The J gene is TRBJ2-3, the V gene TRBV5-1; tentative D call: TRBD1 (6 bases). Germline V gene lookup returns CDR1 SGHRS and CDR2 YFSETQ. This CDR3 is 15 amino acids long. Trimming removed 5 bases at V and 0 bases at J, with 13 bases between. The CDR3: CASRRGQPSTDTQYF. The CDR3 nucleotides read TGCGCCAGCAGGAGAGGACAGCCGAGCACAGATACGCAGTATTTT.

The chain recombines TRBV27 with TRBJ1-3; 8 nucleotides line up with TRBD1. The CDR3 runs 15 residues. CDR1 and CDR2 from the germline V gene are MNHEY and SMNVEV (reference sequence). V was clipped by 5 bases and J by 4 bases; unmatched bases: 7. The CDR3 DNA reads as TGTGCCAGCAGTCTCCGGACAGGGCCCGGAAACACCATATATTTT. It is translated as CASSLRTGPGNTIYF.

The chain recombines TRBV5-6 with TRBJ1-5; D might be TRBD1 (6 bases). Trimming shortened V by 3 bases and J by 6 bases, and 19 bases separated the two germline ends. Germline assignment: CDR1 SGHDT and CDR2 YYEEEE. The CDR3 is 16 residues long. CDR3 DNA: TGTGCCAGCAGCTCCCCCGGGACACTGGTGCGTCAGCCCCAGCATTTT. It translates to CASSSPGTLVRQPQHF.

V usage is TRBV9 and J usage is TRBJ1-2; D possibly corresponds to TRBD1 (5 bases). Germline V gene sequence: CDR1 SGDLS, CDR2 YYNGEE. The germline V and J ends were trimmed by 0 bases and 7 bases, with 7 bases remaining between them. The CDR3 covers 12 residues. CDR3 in amino acids: CASSVGGSGYTF. Here the CDR3 DNA reads TGTGCCAGCAGCGTAGGGGGCTCTGGCTACACCTTC.

The chain uses TRBV5-4 and TRBJ2-5; 7 bases are shared with TRBD1. The CDR3 extends over 16 amino acids. Unmatched junction bases numbered 7, after V lost 0 bases and J lost 2 bases. Germline-derived CDR1 and CDR2 are SGHNT and YYREEE (reference sequence). In DNA form, the CDR3 reads TGTGCCAGCAGCTTGGTTTTTGGGACAGAACAAGAGACCCAGTACTTC. Its translation: CASSLVFGTEQETQYF.

The rearrangement uses TRBV5-4 and TRBJ1-2; the match to TRBD1 covers 9 bases. The germline gives CDR1 SGHNT, CDR2 YYREEE (reference sequence). The CDR3 loop spans 14 amino acids. The J segment lost 2 bases and the V segment lost 6 bases, leaving 5 bases of the junction unmatched. CDR3 amino acids: CASNKQGANYGYTF. The CDR3 nucleotides are TGTGCCAGCAACAAACAGGGGGCGAACTATGGCTACACCTTC.

The CDR3 sequence is CATGQGLNQPQHF. CDR3 coding DNA: TGTGCCACTGGACAGGGGCTGAATCAGCCCCAGCATTTT. The chain employs TRBV30 and TRBJ1-5; 9 nucleotides line up with TRBD1. CDR1 is GTSNPN and CDR2 is SVGIG in the germline V gene (reference sequence). V shed 8 bases and J 4 bases; nucleotides not matched to a gene: 6. The CDR3 runs 13 residues.

V usage is TRBV6-5 and J usage is TRBJ1-2; D not certain. V was cut by 0 bases and J by 3 bases, with 14 bases left in between. The CDR3 is 16 amino acids. Germline CDR1 reads MNHEY; CDR2 reads SVGAGI. CDR3 sequence: CASSYSGGVGDYGYTF. CDR3 nucleotides: TGTGCCAGCAGTTACTCGGGCGGGGTTGGAGACTATGGCTACACCTTC.

The chain is built from TRBV18 and TRBJ1-4; 7 bases fit TRBD1. Per the germline V gene, CDR1 is KGHSH and CDR2 is LQKENI. V shed 5 bases and J 8 bases; nucleotides not matched to a gene: 2. The length of the CDR3 is 12 residues. CDR3 protein: CASSADREKLFF. The CDR3 DNA is TGTGCCAGCTCAGCGGACAGGGAAAAACTGTTTTTT.

The chain couples TRBV6-5 to TRBJ2-5; 7 bases line up with TRBD2. J lost 4 bases, V lost 5 bases, and 7 bases had no gene match. CDR3 length: 14 residues. The germline gives CDR1 MNHEY, CDR2 SVGAGI. Here the CDR3 reads CASSVSGLLETQYF. The CDR3 nucleotides read TGTGCCAGCAGTGTATCGGGACTATTAGAGACCCAGTACTTC.

This chain connects TRBV19 to TRBJ1-5, with a weak D call TRBD1 (5 bases). Trimming shortened V by 6 bases and J by 2 bases, and 20 bases separated the two germline ends. This CDR3 contains 17 residues. The germline V gene encodes CDR1 LNHDA and CDR2 SQIVND (reference sequence). CDR3 coding DNA: TGTGCCAGTAGCCCCGAGACAGTCATTTTTGGCAATCAGCCCCAGCATTTT. This translates into CASSPETVIFGNQPQHF. Full variable domain (remainder filled in from reference TRBV19 and TRBJ1-5): DGGITQSPKYLFRKEGQNVTLSCEQNLNHDAMYWYRQDPGQGLRLIYYSQIVNDFQKGDIAEGYSVSREKKESFPLTVTSAQKNPTAFYLCASSPETVIFGNQPQHFGDGTRLSIL.

The J gene is TRBJ1-3, the V gene TRBV11-3; 9 bases fit TRBD1. Germline V gives CDR1 SGHNT, CDR2 YENEEA. V shed 5 bases, J shed 4 bases, and the junction held 9 bases outside the gene matches. The CDR3 has 16 residues. CDR3 protein: CASSNPGQGFGNTIYF. DNA for the CDR3: TGTGCCAGCAGCAATCCGGGACAGGGTTTCGGAAACACCATATATTTT.

A note on this clone: At one boundary the junction diverges from the germline segment, which might be a read error. The CDR3: CSVEDRGRTSTDTQYF. The CDR3 DNA is TGCAGCGTAGAAGACAGGGGGAGAACTAGCACAGATACGCAGTATTTT. The chain joins TRBV29-1 to TRBJ2-3; 9 bases align to TRBD1. Per the germline V gene, CDR1 is SQVTM and CDR2 is ANQGSEA. This CDR3 is built from 16 residues.

This clone was seen once. V and J are TRBV19 and TRBJ1-5; the D gene is possibly TRBD1 (5 bases). There are 14 residues in the CDR3. Deletions cut 4 bases from V and 9 bases from J, with 16 bases between. Germline V gene data show CDR1 as LNHDA and CDR2 as SQIVND (reference sequence). This CDR3 is CASSTTGEKWPQHF. As DNA, the CDR3 is TGTGCCAGTAGTACCACAGGTGAGAAATGGCCCCAGCATTTT.

The chain couples TRBV5-6 to TRBJ1-4; D is unresolved. The CDR3 extends over 16 amino acids. Germline values: CDR1 SGHDT, CDR2 YYEEEE. V lost 0 bases to trimming and J lost 1 base, with 10 bases between them. The CDR3 here is CASSLGLEETNEKLFF. The CDR3 region has the DNA TGTGCCAGCAGCTTGGGACTGGAAGAAACTAATGAAAAACTGTTTTTT.

The chain employs TRBV14 and TRBJ2-1, with D maybe TRBD1 (5 bases). The ends were cut back, 1 base at V and 4 bases at J, with 8 bases in the middle. Germline values: CDR1 SGHDN, CDR2 FVKESK. The CDR3 loop spans 14 amino acids. This CDR3 reads CASSQGTRYNEQFF. The CDR3 region has the DNA TGTGCCAGCAGCCAAGGGACAAGGTACAATGAGCAGTTCTTC.

The V and J genes are TRBV25-1 and TRBJ1-1; maybe TRBD1 (5 bases). The V end lost 7 bases, the J end lost 4 bases, and 16 bases lay between the germline ends. CDR1 and CDR2 (germline): MGHDK, SYGVNS. The CDR3 has 14 amino acids. DNA for the CDR3: TGTGCCAGCAACGGGGGTTGGGGGACCACTGAAGCTTTCTTT. It specifies CASNGGWGTTEAFF.

This chain connects TRBV5-6 to TRBJ2-3; 7 bases are a match to TRBD2. Trimming at V came to 3 bases and at J to 6 bases, leaving 19 bases not matched to a gene. Germline V gives CDR1 SGHDT, CDR2 YYEEEE. The CDR3 length is 18 residues. The CDR3 coding sequence is TGTGCCAGCAGCTCCCCACGCGAACTAGCGAGGAGGATGGATACGCAGTATTTT. It is translated as CASSSPRELARRMDTQYF.

This rearrangement joins TRBV30 to TRBJ1-1; D is perhaps TRBD1 (6 bases). V was pared by 5 bases and J by 9 bases, with 10 bases between. This CDR3 spans 10 amino acids. The germline V gene encodes CDR1 GTSNPN and CDR2 SVGIG (reference sequence). CDR3 in DNA: TGTGCCTGGGGGAGGGGGAAAGCTTTCTTT. Amino acids: CAWGRGKAFF.

This clone showed up just a few times. The chain carries TRBV5-1 and TRBJ1-4; D is uncertain. The germline V and J ends were trimmed by 0 bases and 5 bases, with 11 bases remaining between them. The CDR3 is 15 residues long. Germline V CDR1 and CDR2: SGHRS, YFSETQ. CDR3 in DNA: TGCGCCAGCAGCTTGGTTGCGGGGAGAAATGAAAAACTGTTTTTT. It translates to CASSLVAGRNEKLFF.

The chain joins TRBV9 to TRBJ1-2; D is uncertain. The V gene's germline CDR1 is SGDLS and CDR2 YYNGEE. The V end was cut by 2 bases, the J end by 9 bases, with 17 bases between. This CDR3 contains 14 residues. The CDR3 sequence is CASSVGLTPGSYTF. CDR3 coding DNA: TGTGCCAGCAGCGTTGGCCTAACCCCAGGCAGCTACACCTTC.

J is TRBJ1-4 and V is TRBV5-1, with D hard to call. Germline loops: CDR1 SGHRS, CDR2 YFSETQ. This CDR3 contains 14 residues. Trimming stripped 2 bases from V and 4 bases from J, with 9 bases between. The DNA of the CDR3 is TGCGCCAGCAGCTTATCGGGTCTTAATGAAAAACTGTTTTTT. It encodes CASSLSGLNEKLFF.

The chain recombines TRBV7-6 with TRBJ2-7; 8 bases fit TRBD1. V lost 1 base to trimming and J lost 3 bases; unmatched junction nucleotides: 5. Germline V lookup: CDR1 SGHVS, CDR2 FNYEAQ. CDR3 length equals 15 residues. The CDR3 sequence: CASSLGTGQVYEQYF. The DNA of the CDR3 is TGTGCCAGCAGCTTAGGGACAGGGCAGGTCTACGAGCAGTACTTC.

V and J are TRBV7-8 and TRBJ2-7; D might be TRBD1 (6 bases). Trimming cost V 6 bases and J 6 bases, with 15 bases left between them. The V gene's germline CDR1 is SGHVS and CDR2 FQNEAQ. The CDR3 covers 13 residues. The CDR3 is CASSRRTVPEQYF. The CDR3 coding sequence is TGTGCCAGCAGTAGAAGGACAGTTCCCGAGCAGTACTTC.